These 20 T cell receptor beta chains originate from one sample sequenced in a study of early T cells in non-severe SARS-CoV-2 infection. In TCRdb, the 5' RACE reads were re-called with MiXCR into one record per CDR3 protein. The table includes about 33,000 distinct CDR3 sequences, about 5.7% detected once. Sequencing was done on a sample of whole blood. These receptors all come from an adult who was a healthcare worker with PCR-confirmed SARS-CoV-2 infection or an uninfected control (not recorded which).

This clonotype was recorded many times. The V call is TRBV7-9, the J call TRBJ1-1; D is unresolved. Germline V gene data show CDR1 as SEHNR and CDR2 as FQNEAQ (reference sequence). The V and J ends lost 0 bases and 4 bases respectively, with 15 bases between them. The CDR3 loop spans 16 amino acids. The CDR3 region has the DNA TGTGCCAGCAGCTTAGCGGGCGGGCCCCTGGGCACTGAAGCTTTCTTT. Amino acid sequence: CASSLAGGPLGTEAFF.

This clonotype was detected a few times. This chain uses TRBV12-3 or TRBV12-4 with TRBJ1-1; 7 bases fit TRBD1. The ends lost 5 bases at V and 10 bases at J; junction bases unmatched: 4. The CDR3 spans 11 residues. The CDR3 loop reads CASSRDRVAFF. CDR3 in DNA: TGTGCCAGCAGTCGCGACAGGGTAGCTTTCTTT.

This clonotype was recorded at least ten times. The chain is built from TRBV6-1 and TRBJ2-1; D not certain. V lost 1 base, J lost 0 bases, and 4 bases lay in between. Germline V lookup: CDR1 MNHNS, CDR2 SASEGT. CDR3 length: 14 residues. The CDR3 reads CASSEVGSYNEQFF. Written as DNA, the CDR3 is TGTGCCAGCAGTGAAGTAGGCTCCTACAATGAGCAGTTCTTC.

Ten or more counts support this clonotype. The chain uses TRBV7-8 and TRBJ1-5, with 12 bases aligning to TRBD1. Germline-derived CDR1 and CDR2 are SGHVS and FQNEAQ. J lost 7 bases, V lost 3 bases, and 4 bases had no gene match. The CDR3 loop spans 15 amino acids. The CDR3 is CASSLGQGAQQPQHF. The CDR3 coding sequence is TGTGCCAGCAGCTTGGGACAGGGGGCGCAACAGCCCCAGCATTTT.

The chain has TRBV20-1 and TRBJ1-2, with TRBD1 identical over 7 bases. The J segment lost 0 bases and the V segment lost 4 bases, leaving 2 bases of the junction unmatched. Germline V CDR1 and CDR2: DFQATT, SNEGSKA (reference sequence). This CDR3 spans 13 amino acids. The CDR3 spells CSATQGANYGYTF. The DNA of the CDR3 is TGCAGTGCTACTCAGGGGGCTAACTATGGCTACACCTTC.

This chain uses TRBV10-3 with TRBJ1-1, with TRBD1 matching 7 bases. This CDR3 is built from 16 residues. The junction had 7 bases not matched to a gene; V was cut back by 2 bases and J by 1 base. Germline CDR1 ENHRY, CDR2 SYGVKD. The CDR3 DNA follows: TGTGCCATCAGTGAGGCCGCCGGGACAGCGAACACTGAAGCTTTCTTT. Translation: CAISEAAGTANTEAFF.

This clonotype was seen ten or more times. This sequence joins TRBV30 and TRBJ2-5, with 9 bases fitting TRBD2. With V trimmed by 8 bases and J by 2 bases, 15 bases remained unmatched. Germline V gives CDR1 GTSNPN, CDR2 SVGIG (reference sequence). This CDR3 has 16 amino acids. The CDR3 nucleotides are TGTGCCAAGCCTGGCGGCCCTCTAGCGGGGCAAGAGACCCAGTACTTC. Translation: CAKPGGPLAGQETQYF.

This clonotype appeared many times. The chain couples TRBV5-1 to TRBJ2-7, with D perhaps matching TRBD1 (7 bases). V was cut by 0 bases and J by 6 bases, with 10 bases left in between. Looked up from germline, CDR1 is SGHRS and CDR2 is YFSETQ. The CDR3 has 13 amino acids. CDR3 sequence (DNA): TGCGCCAGCAGCTTGGACAGGGGAGGCGAGCAGTACTTC. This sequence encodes CASSLDRGGEQYF.

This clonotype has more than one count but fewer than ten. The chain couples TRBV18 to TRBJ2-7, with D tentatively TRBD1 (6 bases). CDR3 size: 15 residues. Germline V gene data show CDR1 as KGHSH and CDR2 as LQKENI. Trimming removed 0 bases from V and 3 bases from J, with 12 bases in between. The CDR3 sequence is CASSPPGTLDYEQYF. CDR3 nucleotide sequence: TGTGCCAGCTCACCACCAGGGACACTAGACTACGAGCAGTACTTC.

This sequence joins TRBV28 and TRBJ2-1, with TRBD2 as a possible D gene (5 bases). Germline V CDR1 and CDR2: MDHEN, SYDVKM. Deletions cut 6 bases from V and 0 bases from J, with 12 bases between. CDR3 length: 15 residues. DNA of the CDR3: TGTGCCAGCAGGGAGGCTTACAGCTCCTACAATGAGCAGTTCTTC. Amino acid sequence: CASREAYSSYNEQFF.

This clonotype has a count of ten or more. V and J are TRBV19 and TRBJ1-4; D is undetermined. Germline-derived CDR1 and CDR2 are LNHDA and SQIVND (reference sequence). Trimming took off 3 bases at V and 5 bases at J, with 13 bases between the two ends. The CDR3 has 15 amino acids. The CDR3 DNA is TGTGCCAGTAGTATTGCACAGCTCCGAAATGAAAAACTGTTTTTT. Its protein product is CASSIAQLRNEKLFF.

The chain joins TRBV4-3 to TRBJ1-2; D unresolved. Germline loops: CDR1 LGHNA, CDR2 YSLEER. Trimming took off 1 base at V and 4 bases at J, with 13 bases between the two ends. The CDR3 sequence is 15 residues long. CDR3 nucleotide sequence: TGCGCCAGCAGCCAAGTAGTGGCCCCCTTCTATGGCTACACCTTC. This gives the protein CASSQVVAPFYGYTF.

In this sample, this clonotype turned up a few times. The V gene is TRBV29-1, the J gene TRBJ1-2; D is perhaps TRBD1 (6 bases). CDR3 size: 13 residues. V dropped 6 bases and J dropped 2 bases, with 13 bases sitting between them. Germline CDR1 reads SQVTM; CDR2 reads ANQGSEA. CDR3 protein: CSVGQLRNYGYTF. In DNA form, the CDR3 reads TGCAGCGTAGGACAGTTGCGGAACTATGGCTACACCTTC.

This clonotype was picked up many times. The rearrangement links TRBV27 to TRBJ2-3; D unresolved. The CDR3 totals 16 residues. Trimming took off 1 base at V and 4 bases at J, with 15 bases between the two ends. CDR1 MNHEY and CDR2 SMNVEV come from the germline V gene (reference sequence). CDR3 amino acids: CASSLYGFGVADTQYF. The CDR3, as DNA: TGTGCCAGCAGTTTATACGGGTTTGGCGTCGCAGATACGCAGTATTTT.

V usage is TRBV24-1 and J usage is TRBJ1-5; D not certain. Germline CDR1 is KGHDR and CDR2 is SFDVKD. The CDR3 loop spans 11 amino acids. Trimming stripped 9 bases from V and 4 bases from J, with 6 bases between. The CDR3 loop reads CATGLNQPQHF. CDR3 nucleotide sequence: TGTGCCACCGGGTTAAATCAGCCCCAGCATTTT.

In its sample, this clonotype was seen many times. DNA for the CDR3: TGTGCCAGCAGCCTCCTGACTTATGATGGCTACACCTTC. Translation gives CASSLLTYDGYTF. The rearrangement uses TRBV14 and TRBJ1-2, with D hard to call. Germline-derived CDR1 and CDR2 are SGHDN and FVKESK. The CDR3 is made up of 13 amino acids. V dropped 4 bases and J dropped 6 bases, with 12 bases sitting between them.

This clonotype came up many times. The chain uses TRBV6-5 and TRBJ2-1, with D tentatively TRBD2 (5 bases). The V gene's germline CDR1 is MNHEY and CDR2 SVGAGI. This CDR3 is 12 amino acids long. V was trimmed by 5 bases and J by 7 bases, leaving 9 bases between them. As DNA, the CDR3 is TGTGCCAGCAGTCGAACTAGGAATGAGCAGTTCTTC. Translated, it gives CASSRTRNEQFF.

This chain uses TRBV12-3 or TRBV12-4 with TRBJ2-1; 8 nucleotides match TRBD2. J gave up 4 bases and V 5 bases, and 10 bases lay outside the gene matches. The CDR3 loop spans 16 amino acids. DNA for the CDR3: TGTGCCAGCAGTCCCGCAGCTAGCGGGTTTTACAATGAGCAGTTCTTC. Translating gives CASSPAASGFYNEQFF.

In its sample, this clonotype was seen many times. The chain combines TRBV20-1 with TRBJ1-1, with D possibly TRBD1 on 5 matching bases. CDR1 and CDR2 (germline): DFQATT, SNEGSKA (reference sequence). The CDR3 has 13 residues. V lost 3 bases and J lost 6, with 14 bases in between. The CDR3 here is CSASEAGRAEAFF. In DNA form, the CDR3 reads TGCAGTGCTAGCGAGGCAGGGCGCGCTGAAGCTTTCTTT.

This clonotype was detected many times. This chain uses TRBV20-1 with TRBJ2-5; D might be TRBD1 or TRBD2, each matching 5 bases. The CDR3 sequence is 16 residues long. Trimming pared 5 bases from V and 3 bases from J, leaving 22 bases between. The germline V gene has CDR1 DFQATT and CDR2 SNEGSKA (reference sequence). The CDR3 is CSAFDSLNLEEETQYF. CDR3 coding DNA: TGCAGTGCTTTCGACAGTCTTAACCTGGAGGAAGAGACCCAGTACTTC.